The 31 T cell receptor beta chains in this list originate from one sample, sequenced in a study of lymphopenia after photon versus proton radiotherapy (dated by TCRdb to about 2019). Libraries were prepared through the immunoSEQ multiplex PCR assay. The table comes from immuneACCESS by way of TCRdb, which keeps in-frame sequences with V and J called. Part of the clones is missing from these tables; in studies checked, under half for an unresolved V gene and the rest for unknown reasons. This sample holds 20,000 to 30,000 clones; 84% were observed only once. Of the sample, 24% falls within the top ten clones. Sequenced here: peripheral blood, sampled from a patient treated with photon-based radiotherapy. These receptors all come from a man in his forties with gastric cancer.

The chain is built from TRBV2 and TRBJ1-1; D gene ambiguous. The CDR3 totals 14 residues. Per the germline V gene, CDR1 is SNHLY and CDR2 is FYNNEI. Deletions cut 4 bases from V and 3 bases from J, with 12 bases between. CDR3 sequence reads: CASSVEAPYTEAFF. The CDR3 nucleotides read TGTGCCAGCAGTGTAGAAGCCCCATACACTGAAGCTTTCTTT.

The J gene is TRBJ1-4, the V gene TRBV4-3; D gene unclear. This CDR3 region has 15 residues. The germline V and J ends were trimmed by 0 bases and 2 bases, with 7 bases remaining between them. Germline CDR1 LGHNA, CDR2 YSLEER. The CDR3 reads CASSQDRSTNEKLFF. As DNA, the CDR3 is TGCGCCAGCAGCCAAGATCGGAGTACTAATGAAAAACTGTTTTTT.

CDR3 nucleotide sequence: TGTGCCAGCAGCGTAGGAGGAAGTGGGTCCTACAATGAGCAGTTCTTC. Translating gives CASSVGGSGSYNEQFF. The rearrangement uses TRBV9 and TRBJ2-1; no reliable D call. Trimming left V 0 bases short and J 1 base short, with 11 bases between. Germline V gene lookup returns CDR1 SGDLS and CDR2 YYNGEE. This CDR3 region has 16 residues.

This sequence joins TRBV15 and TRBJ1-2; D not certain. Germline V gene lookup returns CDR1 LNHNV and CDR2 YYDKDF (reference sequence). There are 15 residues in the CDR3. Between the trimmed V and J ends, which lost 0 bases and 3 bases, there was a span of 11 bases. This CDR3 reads CATSREFGSHYGYTF. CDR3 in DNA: TGTGCCACCAGCAGAGAGTTTGGCAGTCACTATGGCTACACCTTC.

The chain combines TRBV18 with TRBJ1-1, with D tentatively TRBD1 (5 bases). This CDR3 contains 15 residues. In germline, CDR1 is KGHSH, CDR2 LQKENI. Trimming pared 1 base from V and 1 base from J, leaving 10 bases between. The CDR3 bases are TGTGCCAGCTCACCACAAGGGGTAGCGAACACTGAAGCTTTCTTT. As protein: CASSPQGVANTEAFF.

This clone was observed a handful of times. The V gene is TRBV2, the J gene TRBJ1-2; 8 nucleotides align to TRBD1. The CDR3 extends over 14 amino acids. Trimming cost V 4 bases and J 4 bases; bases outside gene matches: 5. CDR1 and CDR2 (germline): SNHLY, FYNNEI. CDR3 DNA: TGTGCCAGCAGTGGTCAGGGGGCTTTCTATGGCTACACCTTC. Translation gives CASSGQGAFYGYTF.

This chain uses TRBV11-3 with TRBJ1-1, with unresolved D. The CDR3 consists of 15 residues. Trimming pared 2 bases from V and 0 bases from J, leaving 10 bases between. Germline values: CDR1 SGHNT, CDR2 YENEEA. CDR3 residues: CASSLSVNMNTEAFF. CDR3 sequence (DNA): TGTGCCAGCAGCTTAAGCGTCAACATGAACACTGAAGCTTTCTTT.

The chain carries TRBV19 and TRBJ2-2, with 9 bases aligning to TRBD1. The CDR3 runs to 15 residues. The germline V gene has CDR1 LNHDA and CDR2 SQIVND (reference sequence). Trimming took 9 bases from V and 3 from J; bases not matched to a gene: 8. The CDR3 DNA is TGTGCCAGCAGGAGGGACAGGGTTGACACCGGGGAGCTGTTTTTT. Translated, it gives CASRRDRVDTGELFF.

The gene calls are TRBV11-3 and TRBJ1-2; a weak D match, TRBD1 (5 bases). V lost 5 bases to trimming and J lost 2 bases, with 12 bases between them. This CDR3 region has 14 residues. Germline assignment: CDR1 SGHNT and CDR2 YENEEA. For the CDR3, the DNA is TGTGCCAGCAGCCAACCCCGGGACAACTATGGCTACACCTTC. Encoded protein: CASSQPRDNYGYTF.

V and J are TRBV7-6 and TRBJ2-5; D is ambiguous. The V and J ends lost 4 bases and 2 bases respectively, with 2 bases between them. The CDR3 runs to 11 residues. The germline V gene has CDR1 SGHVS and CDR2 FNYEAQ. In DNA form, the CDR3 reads TGTGCCAGCAGCTCTCAAGAGACCCAGTACTTC. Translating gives CASSSQETQYF.

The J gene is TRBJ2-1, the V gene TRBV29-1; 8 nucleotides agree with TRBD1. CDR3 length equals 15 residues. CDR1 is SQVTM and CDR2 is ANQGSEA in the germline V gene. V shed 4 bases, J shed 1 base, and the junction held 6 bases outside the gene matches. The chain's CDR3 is CSVVSQGASYNEQFF. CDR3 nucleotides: TGCAGCGTTGTCTCTCAGGGGGCTTCCTACAATGAGCAGTTCTTC.

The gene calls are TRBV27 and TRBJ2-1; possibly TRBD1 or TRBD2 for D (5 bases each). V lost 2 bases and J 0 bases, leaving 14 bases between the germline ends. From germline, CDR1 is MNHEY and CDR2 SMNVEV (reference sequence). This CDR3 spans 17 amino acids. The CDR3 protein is CASSLPPRGGSYNEQFF. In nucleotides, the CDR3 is TGTGCCAGCAGTTTACCCCCGAGGGGCGGCTCCTACAATGAGCAGTTCTTC.

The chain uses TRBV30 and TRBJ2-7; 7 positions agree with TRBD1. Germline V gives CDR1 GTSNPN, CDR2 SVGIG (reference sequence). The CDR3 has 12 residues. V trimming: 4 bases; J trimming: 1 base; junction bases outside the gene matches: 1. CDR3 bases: TGTGCCTGGACAGGGGGATCCTACGAGCAGTACTTC. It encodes CAWTGGSYEQYF. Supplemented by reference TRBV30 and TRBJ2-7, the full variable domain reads SQTIHQWPATLVQPVGSPLSLECTVEGTSNPNLYWYRQAAGRGLQLLFYSVGIGQISSEVPQNLSASRPQDRQFILSSKKLLLSDSGFYLCAWTGGSYEQYFGPGTRLTVT.

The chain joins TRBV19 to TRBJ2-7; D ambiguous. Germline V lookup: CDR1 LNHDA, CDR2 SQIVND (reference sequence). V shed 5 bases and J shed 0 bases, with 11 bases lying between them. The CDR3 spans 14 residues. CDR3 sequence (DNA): TGTGCCAGTAGTCCGCGGACGTCCTCCTACGAGCAGTACTTC. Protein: CASSPRTSSYEQYF.

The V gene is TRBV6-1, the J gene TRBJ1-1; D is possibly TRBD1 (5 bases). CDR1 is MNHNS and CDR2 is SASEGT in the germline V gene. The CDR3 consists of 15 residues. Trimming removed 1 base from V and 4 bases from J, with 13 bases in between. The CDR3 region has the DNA TGTGCCAGCAGTGAAGTGGCAGGGCGGGGCACTGAAGCTTTCTTT. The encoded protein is CASSEVAGRGTEAFF.

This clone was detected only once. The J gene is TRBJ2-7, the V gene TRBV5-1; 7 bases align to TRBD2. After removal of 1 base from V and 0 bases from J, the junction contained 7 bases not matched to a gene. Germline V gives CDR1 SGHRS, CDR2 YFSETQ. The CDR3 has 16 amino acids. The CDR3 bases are TGCGCCAGCAGCTTGAGTCCCAGCGGGGCCTCCTACGAGCAGTACTTC. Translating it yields CASSLSPSGASYEQYF.

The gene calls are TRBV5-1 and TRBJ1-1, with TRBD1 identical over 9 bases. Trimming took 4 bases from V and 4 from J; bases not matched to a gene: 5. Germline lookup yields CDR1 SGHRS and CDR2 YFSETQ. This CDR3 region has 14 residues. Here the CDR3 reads CASSDTGGTTEAFF. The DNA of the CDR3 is TGCGCCAGCAGCGATACAGGGGGCACCACTGAAGCTTTCTTT.

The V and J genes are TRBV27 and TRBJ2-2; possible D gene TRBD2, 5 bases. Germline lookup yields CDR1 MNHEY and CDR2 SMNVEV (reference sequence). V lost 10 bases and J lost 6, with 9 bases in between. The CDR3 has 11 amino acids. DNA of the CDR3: TGTGCCACTGGAGGAGCCGGGGAGCTGTTTTTT. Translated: CATGGAGELFF.

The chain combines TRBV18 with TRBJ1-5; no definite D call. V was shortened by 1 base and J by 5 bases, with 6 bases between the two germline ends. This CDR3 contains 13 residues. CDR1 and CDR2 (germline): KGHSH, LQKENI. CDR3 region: CASSPQRDQPQHF. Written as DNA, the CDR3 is TGTGCCAGCTCACCACAGAGAGATCAGCCCCAGCATTTT.

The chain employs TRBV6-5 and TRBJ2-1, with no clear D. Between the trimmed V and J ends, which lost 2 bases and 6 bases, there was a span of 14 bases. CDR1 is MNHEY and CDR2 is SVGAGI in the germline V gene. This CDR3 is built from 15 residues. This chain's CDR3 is CASSYAAYGANEQFF. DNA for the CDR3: TGTGCCAGCAGTTACGCGGCATATGGAGCCAATGAGCAGTTCTTC.

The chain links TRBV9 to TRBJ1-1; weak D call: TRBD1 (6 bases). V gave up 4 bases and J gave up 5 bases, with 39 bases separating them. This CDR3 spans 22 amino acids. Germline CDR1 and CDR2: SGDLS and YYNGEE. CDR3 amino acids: CASSPGPFWVGFKAGGETEAFF. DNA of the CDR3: TGTGCCAGCAGCCCGGGGCCTTTTTGGGTTGGTTTTAAAGCCGGGGGCGAGACTGAAGCTTTCTTT.

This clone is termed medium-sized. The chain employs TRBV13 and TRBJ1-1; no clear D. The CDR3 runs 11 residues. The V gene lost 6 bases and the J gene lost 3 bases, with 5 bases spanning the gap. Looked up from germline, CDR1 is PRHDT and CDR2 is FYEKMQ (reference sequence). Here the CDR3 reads CASRPYTEAFF. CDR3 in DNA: TGTGCCAGCAGGCCCTACACTGAAGCTTTCTTT.

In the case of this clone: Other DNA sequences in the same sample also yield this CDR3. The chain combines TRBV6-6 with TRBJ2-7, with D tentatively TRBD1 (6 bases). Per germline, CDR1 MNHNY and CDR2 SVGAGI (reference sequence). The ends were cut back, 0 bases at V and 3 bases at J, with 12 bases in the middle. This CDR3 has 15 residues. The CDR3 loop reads CASSYSGQGRYEQYF. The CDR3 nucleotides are TGTGCCAGCAGTTACTCAGGGCAGGGGCGCTACGAGCAGTACTTC.

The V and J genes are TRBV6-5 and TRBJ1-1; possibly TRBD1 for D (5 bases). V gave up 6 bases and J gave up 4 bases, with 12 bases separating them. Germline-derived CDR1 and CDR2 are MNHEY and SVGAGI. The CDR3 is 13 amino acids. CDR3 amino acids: CASSPQRGTEAFF. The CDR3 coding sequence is TGTGCCAGCAGCCCCCAGAGGGGCACTGAAGCTTTCTTT.

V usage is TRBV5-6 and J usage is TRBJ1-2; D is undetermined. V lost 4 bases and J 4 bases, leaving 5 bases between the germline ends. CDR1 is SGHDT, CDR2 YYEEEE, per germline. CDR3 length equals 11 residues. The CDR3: CASSNLYGYTF. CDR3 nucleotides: TGTGCCAGCAGCAATCTCTATGGCTACACCTTC. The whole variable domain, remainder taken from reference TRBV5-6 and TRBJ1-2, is DAGVTQSPTHLIKTRGQQVTLRCSPKSGHDTVSWYQQALGQGPQFIFQYYEEEERQRGNFPDRFSGHQFPNYSSELNVNALLLGDSALYLCASSNLYGYTFGSGTRLTVV.

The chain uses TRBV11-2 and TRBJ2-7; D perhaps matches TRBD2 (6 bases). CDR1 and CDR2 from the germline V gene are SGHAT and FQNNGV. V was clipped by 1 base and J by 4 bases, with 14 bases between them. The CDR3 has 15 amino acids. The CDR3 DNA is TGTGCCAGCAGCTTAGCAGTTGGCGGGGTTTACGAGCAGTACTTC. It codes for CASSLAVGGVYEQYF.

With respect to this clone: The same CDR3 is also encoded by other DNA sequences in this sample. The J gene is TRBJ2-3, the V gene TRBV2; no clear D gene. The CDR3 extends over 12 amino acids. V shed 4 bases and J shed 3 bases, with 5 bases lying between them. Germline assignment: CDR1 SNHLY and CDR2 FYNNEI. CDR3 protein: CASSGGTDTQYF. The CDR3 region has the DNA TGTGCCAGCAGTGGGGGTACAGATACGCAGTATTTT.

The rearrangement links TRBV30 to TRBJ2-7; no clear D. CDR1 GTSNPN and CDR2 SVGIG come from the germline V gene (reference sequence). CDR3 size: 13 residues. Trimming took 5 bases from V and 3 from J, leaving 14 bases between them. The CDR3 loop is CAWVGRVNYEQYF. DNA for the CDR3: TGTGCCTGGGTTGGTAGGGTAAACTACGAGCAGTACTTC.

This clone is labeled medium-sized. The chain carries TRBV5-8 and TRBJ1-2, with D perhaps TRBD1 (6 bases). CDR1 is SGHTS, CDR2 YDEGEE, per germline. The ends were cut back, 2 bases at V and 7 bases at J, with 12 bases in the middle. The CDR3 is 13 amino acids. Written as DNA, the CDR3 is TGTGCCAGCAGCTTAACAGGGTTCTTTGGCTACACCTTC. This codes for CASSLTGFFGYTF. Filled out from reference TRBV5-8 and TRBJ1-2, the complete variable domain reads EAGVTQSPTHLIKTRGQQATLRCSPISGHTSVYWYQQALGLGLQFLLWYDEGEERNRGNFPPRFSGRQFPNYSSELNVNALELEDSALYLCASSLTGFFGYTFGSGTRLTVV.

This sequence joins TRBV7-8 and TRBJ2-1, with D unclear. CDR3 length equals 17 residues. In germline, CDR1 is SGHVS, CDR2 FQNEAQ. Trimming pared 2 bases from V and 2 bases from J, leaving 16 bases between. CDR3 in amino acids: CASSLPRRIAPYNEQFF. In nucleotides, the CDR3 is TGTGCCAGCAGCTTACCCAGACGGATCGCTCCCTACAATGAGCAGTTCTTC.

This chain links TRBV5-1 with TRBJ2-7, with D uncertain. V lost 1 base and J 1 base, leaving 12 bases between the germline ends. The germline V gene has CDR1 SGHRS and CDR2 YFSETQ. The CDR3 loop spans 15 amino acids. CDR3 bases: TGCGCCAGCAGCTTGACCCGGACGGTATCCTACGAGCAGTACTTC. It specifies CASSLTRTVSYEQYF.